Below, 12 T cell receptor beta chains from the same sample are listed, as sequenced in a study of cytomegalovirus exposure and HLA in healthy donors. PCR employed 60 Vbeta and 13 Jbeta primers. Sequencing used immunoSEQ multiplex PCR; TCRdb keeps in-frame clones, though not all of them. The top ten clones hold around 3.7% of a sample with approximately 190,000 clones, 81% of them seen once. The sample consisted of PBMCs. These receptors were obtained from a middle-aged man in good health and CMV-seropositive.

The chain has TRBV6-4 and TRBJ1-1; D unclear. CDR3 length: 13 residues. V dropped 5 bases and J dropped 0 bases, with 7 bases sitting between them. From germline, CDR1 is MRHNA and CDR2 SNTAGT. The CDR3 region is CASSRSVNTEAFF. In DNA form, the CDR3 reads TGTGCCAGCAGTCGGTCGGTGAACACTGAAGCTTTCTTT.

The chain has TRBV7-2 and TRBJ2-2, with D perhaps TRBD1 (5 bases). The CDR3 runs to 15 residues. The germline CDR1 and CDR2 sequences are SGHTA and FQGNSA. Trimming shortened V by 3 bases and J by 2 bases, and 10 bases separated the two germline ends. The CDR3 protein is CASSFYRLNTGELFF. The CDR3 DNA is TGTGCCAGCAGCTTTTACAGGCTAAACACCGGGGAGCTGTTTTTT.

The chain recombines TRBV6-1 with TRBJ2-3, with D unclear. There are 14 residues in the CDR3. CDR1 is MNHNS, CDR2 SASEGT, per germline. With 1 base removed from V and 10 bases from J, the gap between germline ends came to 15 bases. This CDR3 is CASSEDVYFIAQYF. CDR3 sequence (DNA): TGTGCCAGCAGTGAAGACGTCTATTTCATTGCGCAGTATTTT.

This clone was picked up a small number of times. The rearrangement uses TRBV6-5 and TRBJ2-7; maybe TRBD1 (5 bases). This CDR3 is built from 13 residues. V lost 7 bases and J 0 bases, leaving 10 bases between the germline ends. Germline CDR1 and CDR2: MNHEY and SVGAGI. CDR3 loop: CASNDRGSYEQYF. The CDR3 coding sequence is TGTGCCAGCAACGACAGAGGCTCCTACGAGCAGTACTTC.

V gene TRBV11-1 combines with J gene TRBJ1-1; D remains ambiguous. The CDR3 has 11 amino acids. Trimming shortened V by 3 bases and J by 8 bases, and 7 bases separated the two germline ends. The germline V gene has CDR1 SGHAT and CDR2 FQDESV (reference sequence). CDR3 residues: CASSFRGEAFF. As DNA, the CDR3 is TGTGCCAGCAGCTTTCGAGGGGAAGCTTTCTTT.

This rearrangement joins TRBV7-2 to TRBJ2-7; possible D gene TRBD1, 6 bases. Per germline, CDR1 SGHTA and CDR2 FQGNSA. This CDR3 is 15 amino acids long. V shed 5 bases and J shed 3 bases, with 17 bases lying between them. CDR3 loop: CASSPWAGESYEQYF. In nucleotides, the CDR3 is TGTGCCAGCAGCCCCTGGGCAGGGGAGAGCTACGAGCAGTACTTC.

The chain combines TRBV27 with TRBJ2-1, with a weak D call TRBD1 (5 bases). The CDR3 runs to 15 residues. The germline V gene has CDR1 MNHEY and CDR2 SMNVEV (reference sequence). The V end lost 3 bases, the J end lost 6 bases, and 15 bases lay between the germline ends. As DNA, the CDR3 is TGTGCCAGCAGTTTGGGGCGGAACACCATCAATGAGCAGTTCTTC. Protein product: CASSLGRNTINEQFF.

On this clone itself: The same CDR3 also results from other DNA sequences found in this sample. J is TRBJ2-7 and V is TRBV6-5; D gene ambiguous. The CDR3 totals 13 residues. In germline, CDR1 is MNHEY, CDR2 SVGAGI. Trimming left V 3 bases short and J 3 bases short, with 9 bases between. CDR3: CASSYRVGYEQYF. CDR3 nucleotides: TGTGCCAGCAGTTATCGGGTCGGCTACGAGCAGTACTTC.

J is TRBJ2-7 and V is TRBV15; TRBD1 might be the D (5 bases). Trimming took 5 bases from V and 3 from J, leaving 17 bases between them. The germline V gene has CDR1 LNHNV and CDR2 YYDKDF (reference sequence). The CDR3 is 15 residues long. In DNA form, the CDR3 reads TGTGCCACCAGCTCCCAGTTGTCAGGGTACTACGAGCAGTACTTC. Its translation is CATSSQLSGYYEQYF.

This clone has a single count. The chain joins TRBV9 to TRBJ2-1, with 7 positions matching TRBD1. V dropped 2 bases and J dropped 2; count of bases not matched to a gene: 7. There are 16 residues in the CDR3. Germline V gene lookup returns CDR1 SGDLS and CDR2 YYNGEE. The CDR3 coding sequence is TGTGCCAGCAGCGTGCAGCTTAGGGGGCCCTACAATGAGCAGTTCTTC. Protein product: CASSVQLRGPYNEQFF.

CDR3: CASSLRDRGLAGDTGELFF. The CDR3 nucleotides are TGTGCCAGCAGCCTCCGGGACAGGGGACTAGCGGGAGACACCGGGGAGCTGTTTTTT. V usage is TRBV11-1 and J usage is TRBJ2-2, with 14 bases fitting TRBD2. Trimming removed 5 bases from V and 3 bases from J; junction bases left unmatched: 11. CDR1 SGHAT and CDR2 FQDESV come from the germline V gene (reference sequence). This CDR3 spans 19 amino acids.

The sample holds one count of this clone. This sequence joins TRBV27 and TRBJ1-4; TRBD1 matches at 8 bases. The ends lost 5 bases at V and 4 bases at J; junction bases unmatched: 9. This CDR3 has 16 amino acids. Germline V lookup: CDR1 MNHEY, CDR2 SMNVEV (reference sequence). The chain's CDR3 is CASSPPRQGINEKLFF. The DNA for the CDR3 is TGTGCCAGCAGTCCCCCAAGACAGGGGATTAATGAAAAACTGTTTTTT.